This section outlines one T cell receptor beta chain sequence together with its context. Other DNA sequences within the sample encode an identical CDR3. V was trimmed by 6 bases and J by 6 bases, leaving 6 bases between them. This CDR3 is 12 amino acids long. Germline V gene lookup returns CDR1 MNHEY and CDR2 SVGAGI. The data were obtained in a study of blood T cell repertoires in COVID-19. Looking at the study overall: Samples taken during acute and convalescent COVID-19 were collected in the United States, Italy and Spain.

As handled by the study authors: Amplification from reference gene primers served as the basis for estimated nucleated cell counts. Only in-frame clones appear in the TCRdb table, and some are missing; sequencing was by immunoSEQ multiplex PCR. V, J and clone size derive from that table, while D and trimming were established from the DNA sequence. The data contain about 200,000 clones, around 90% of them singletons. Individuals aged roughly 18 to 95 years were recruited from approximately 24 US areas. What was sequenced was PBMCs or T cells enriched from blood (not recorded which). The TCR originated in a woman younger than 30 who had recovered from COVID-19. This sequence joins TRBV6-5 and TRBJ1-6; D is uncertain. CDR3 nucleotides: TGTGCCAGCAGCAGACTTAATTCACCCCTCCACTTT. This gives the protein CASSRLNSPLHF.